These 30 T cell receptor beta chains share one sample of origin, sequenced in a study of blood T cells in healthy people across ages. Using a J-beta primer mix together with a sample-barcoded 5' primer, a second PCR was run for roughly 7 to 12 cycles. TCRdb reprocessed the 5' RACE reads with MiXCR, giving one entry per CDR3 protein. This sample has roughly 1.9 million distinct CDR3 sequences, with around 42% found just once. The sequencing input was blood. The receptors stem from a human donor in good health.

This clonotype was picked up one time. The germline gene is not matched at one end of the junction; a read error may be the cause. V usage is TRBV5-1 and J usage is TRBJ2-5; 12 nucleotides align to TRBD2. Gene TRBJ2-4 matches the end of the DNA better, so the J call may be wrong. From germline, CDR1 is SGHRS and CDR2 YFSETQ. The CDR3 sequence is 17 residues long. The CDR3 region is CASRLDPSGGAQNIQYF. In DNA, the CDR3 is TGCGCCAGCCGCTTGGATCCTAGCGGGGGGGCCCAAAACATTCAGTACTTC.

V and J are TRBV5-1 and TRBJ1-2; 7 positions agree with TRBD1. The CDR3 consists of 15 residues. Per the germline V gene, CDR1 is SGHRS and CDR2 is YFSETQ. V trimming: 6 bases; J trimming: 1 base; junction bases outside the gene matches: 9. CDR3 sequence: CASTGQKNLNYGYTF. CDR3 DNA sequence: TGCGCCAGCACGGGACAGAAGAACCTTAACTATGGCTACACCTTC.

The V gene is TRBV11-2, the J gene TRBJ2-1; perhaps TRBD2 as D (5 bases). Germline V gene lookup returns CDR1 SGHAT and CDR2 FQNNGV. V dropped 5 bases and J dropped 9 bases, with 14 bases sitting between them. The CDR3 extends over 13 amino acids. This chain's CDR3 is CASSPILESEQFF. Written as DNA, the CDR3 is TGTGCCAGCAGCCCCATACTAGAAAGTGAGCAGTTCTTC. Looking up the rest from reference TRBV11-2 and TRBJ2-1 gives the full variable domain: EAGVAQSPRYKIIEKRQSVAFWCNPISGHATLYWYQQILGQGPKLLIQFQNNGVVDDSQLPKDRFSAERLKGVDSTLKIQPAKLEDSAVYLCASSPILESEQFFGPGTRLTVL.

This clonotype was seen a handful of times. This could be a read error, since a much larger clone is one nucleotide away. This chain connects TRBV28 to TRBJ2-3; D perhaps matches TRBD1 (6 bases). This CDR3 spans 15 amino acids. Germline assignment: CDR1 MDHEN and CDR2 SYDVKM. CDR3 residues: CASSPGTLGTDAQYF. The CDR3 nucleotides are TGTGCCAGCAGTCCCGGGACATTGGGCACAGATGCGCAGTATTTT.

This clonotype showed up just a few times. The V call is TRBV7-2, the J call TRBJ2-3; TRBD2 agrees at 14 bases. The CDR3 is 17 residues long. Germline CDR1 and CDR2: SGHTA and FQGNSA. The V segment lost 5 bases and the J segment 5 bases; nucleotides outside the gene matches: 9. The CDR3 region is CASSKRLAGGHQDTQYF. CDR3 DNA: TGTGCCAGCAGCAAAAGACTAGCGGGGGGGCATCAAGATACGCAGTATTTT.

This clonotype was counted a single time. The V call is TRBV20-1, the J call TRBJ1-5, with D possibly matching TRBD1 (5 bases). Looked up from germline, CDR1 is DFQATT and CDR2 is SNEGSKA (reference sequence). There are 13 residues in the CDR3. The V gene lost 6 bases and the J gene lost 6 bases, with 15 bases spanning the gap. The CDR3: CSARGDEGQPQHF. For the CDR3, the DNA is TGCAGTGCCCGAGGGGACGAGGGTCAGCCCCAGCATTTT.

The chain links TRBV19 to TRBJ2-2, with a possible D match to TRBD2 (5 bases). V gave up 6 bases and J gave up 2 bases, with 13 bases separating them. The CDR3 is 15 residues long. Germline V gives CDR1 LNHDA, CDR2 SQIVND (reference sequence). The CDR3 loop is CASSRPGFNTGELFF. CDR3 DNA: TGTGCCAGTAGCAGACCGGGATTCAACACCGGGGAGCTGTTTTTT.

V gene TRBV9 combines with J gene TRBJ2-1; D may be TRBD2 (5 bases). Germline CDR1 is SGDLS and CDR2 is YYNGEE. CDR3 size: 15 residues. Trimming took off 3 bases at V and 6 bases at J, with 16 bases between the two ends. The CDR3 DNA reads as TGTGCCAGCAGCGGAGGGTCCCGAGGTTTCAATGAGCAGTTCTTC. Protein product: CASSGGSRGFNEQFF.

This rearrangement joins TRBV7-8 to TRBJ2-3; D is uncertain. CDR3 length equals 15 residues. Trimming stripped 0 bases from V and 0 bases from J, with 7 bases between. Per the germline V gene, CDR1 is SGHVS and CDR2 is FQNEAQ. CDR3: CASSLARISTDTQYF. As DNA, the CDR3 is TGTGCCAGCAGCTTAGCGCGAATTAGCACAGATACGCAGTATTTT.

V usage is TRBV29-1 and J usage is TRBJ2-1, with D unresolved. V lost 5 bases, J lost 0 bases, and 17 bases lay in between. In germline, CDR1 is SQVTM, CDR2 ANQGSEA. CDR3 length: 16 amino acids. The CDR3, as DNA: TGCAGCGTTCCGATGGGCCGAGCCCCCTCCTACAATGAGCAGTTCTTC. It codes for CSVPMGRAPSYNEQFF.

This clonotype came up a few times. The gene calls are TRBV24-1 and TRBJ2-1; D might be TRBD2 (6 bases). This CDR3 is built from 15 residues. The germline gives CDR1 KGHDR, CDR2 SFDVKD. Trimming pared 3 bases from V and 5 bases from J, leaving 13 bases between. The CDR3 bases are TGTGCCACCAGTGATCTGGGCGGGACCCACAATGAGCAGTTCTTC. It codes for CATSDLGGTHNEQFF.

As for this clonotype: At one boundary the junction diverges from the germline segment, which might be a read error. The V call is TRBV7-2, the J call TRBJ2-1; perhaps TRBD1 as D (6 bases). The germline V gene encodes CDR1 SGHTA and CDR2 FQGNSA. The CDR3 totals 16 residues. CDR3 residues: CASSARQDVRVNERFF. CDR3 coding DNA: TGTGCCAGCAGCGCCCGACAGGATGTGAGAGTCAATGAGCGGTTCTTC.

There are many counts of this clonotype. This chain's CDR3 is CASSLTGGSTDTQYF. CDR3 bases: TGTGCCAGCAGCTTAACTGGCGGGAGCACAGATACGCAGTATTTT. The chain combines TRBV7-3 with TRBJ2-3, with a weak D call TRBD2 (5 bases). Between the trimmed V and J ends, which lost 0 bases and 0 bases, there was a span of 7 bases. The germline CDR1 and CDR2 sequences are SGHTA and FQGTGA. The CDR3 loop spans 15 amino acids.

This clonotype has just a few counts. The chain uses TRBV5-1 and TRBJ2-3; 8 nucleotides align to TRBD2. Per the germline V gene, CDR1 is SGHRS and CDR2 is YFSETQ. The CDR3 spans 16 residues. The ends lost 3 bases at V and 0 bases at J; junction bases unmatched: 6. In nucleotides, the CDR3 is TGCGCCAGCAGCTCGTATGGCGGGGGGAGCACAGATACGCAGTATTTT. It yields the protein CASSSYGGGSTDTQYF. Drawing the rest from reference TRBV5-1 and TRBJ2-3, the complete variable domain is KAGVTQTPRYLIKTRGQQVTLSCSPISGHRSVSWYQQTPGQGLQFLFEYFSETQRNKGNFPGRFSGRQFSNSRSEMNVSTLELGDSALYLCASSSYGGGSTDTQYFGPGTRLTVL.

The chain carries TRBV29-1 and TRBJ2-1, with D uncertain. The V gene's germline CDR1 is SQVTM and CDR2 ANQGSEA. CDR3 length: 14 residues. The V gene lost 5 bases and the J gene lost 0 bases, with 11 bases spanning the gap. In DNA, the CDR3 is TGCAGCGTTACGACGGAAATCTCCTACAATGAGCAGTTCTTC. This codes for CSVTTEISYNEQFF.

The V call is TRBV14, the J call TRBJ2-5; 8 bases match TRBD2. The CDR3 runs 18 residues. Germline CDR1 and CDR2: SGHDN and FVKESK. The V segment lost 0 bases and the J segment 2 bases; nucleotides outside the gene matches: 11. CDR3 in DNA: TGTGCCAGCAGCCAAGATCACGTAGCGGGGCTTTTACAAGAGACCCAGTACTTC. As protein: CASSQDHVAGLLQETQYF.

This clonotype has more than one count but fewer than ten. CDR3 in amino acids: CASSPRGDSRSAQYF. The CDR3 bases are TGTGCCAGCAGCCCGCGGGGGGACAGCCGTTCCGCGCAGTATTTT. This sequence joins TRBV7-3 and TRBJ2-3, with a weak D call TRBD2 (8 bases). The CDR3 consists of 15 residues. CDR1 is SGHTA, CDR2 FQGTGA, per germline. V was pared by 5 bases and J by 10 bases, with 22 bases between.

In its sample, this clonotype was seen a few times. The chain links TRBV9 to TRBJ1-1; D not resolved. The CDR3 has 14 residues. Between the trimmed V and J ends, which lost 4 bases and 5 bases, there was a span of 15 bases. Germline loops: CDR1 SGDLS, CDR2 YYNGEE. In nucleotides, the CDR3 is TGTGCCAGCAGCCCGCGAGTAGGAGTGACTGAAGCTTTCTTT. Amino acids: CASSPRVGVTEAFF.

The rearrangement joins TRBV29-1 to TRBJ2-2; D unclear. Germline V gives CDR1 SQVTM, CDR2 ANQGSEA. The CDR3 has 11 amino acids. V lost 4 bases, J lost 8 bases, and 8 bases lay in between. The CDR3 is CSVVENGELFF. The CDR3 nucleotides read TGCAGCGTTGTCGAGAATGGGGAGCTGTTTTTT.

The table lists this clonotype with a few counts. This chain connects TRBV7-2 to TRBJ2-7; D may be TRBD1 or TRBD2 (5 bases each). V lost 1 base, J lost 10 bases, and 14 bases lay in between. Germline V gives CDR1 SGHTA, CDR2 FQGNSA. The CDR3 covers 13 residues. Here the CDR3 reads CASSLEGWGIQYF. CDR3 DNA sequence: TGTGCCAGCAGCTTAGAGGGCTGGGGGATCCAGTACTTC.

The rearrangement links TRBV4-3 to TRBJ1-4; 7 nucleotides match TRBD1. The CDR3 sequence is 15 residues long. In germline, CDR1 is LGHNA, CDR2 YSLEER. V was pared by 2 bases and J by 4 bases, with 4 bases of the junction left unmatched. The CDR3 nucleotides are TGCGCCAGCAGCCAACCCGGGACAGATAATGAAAAACTGTTTTTT. It yields the protein CASSQPGTDNEKLFF.

The chain combines TRBV2 with TRBJ1-2; TRBD1 is a possible D gene (5 bases). Deletions cut 0 bases from V and 7 bases from J, with 15 bases between. From germline, CDR1 is SNHLY and CDR2 FYNNEI. CDR3 length: 15 residues. CDR3 in DNA: TGTGCCAGCAGTGAAGCGATGTTAGGGGCCAGTGGCTACACCTTC. Translated: CASSEAMLGASGYTF.

V is TRBV7-2 and J is TRBJ2-5; D call uncertain. The assigned J gene may be wrong: the sequence end matches TRBJ2-7 better. The CDR3 runs to 14 residues. The V gene's germline CDR1 is SGHTA and CDR2 FQGNSA. The CDR3 DNA sequence: TGTGCCAGCAGCTTAGAATTGGGGATCTACGAGCAGTACTTC. Protein: CASSLELGIYEQYF.

In this sample, this clonotype turned up a few times. The gene calls are TRBV12-3 or TRBV12-4 and TRBJ1-5; possibly TRBD1 for D (5 bases). The CDR3 consists of 16 residues. Between the trimmed V and J ends, which lost 2 bases and 1 base, there was a span of 12 bases. DNA of the CDR3: TGTGCCAGCAGTTTACACCGCTGGGGGAGCAATCAGCCCCAGCATTTT. Protein: CASSLHRWGSNQPQHF.

This chain connects TRBV2 to TRBJ2-3, with 10 bases fitting TRBD2. With V trimmed by 4 bases and J by 4 bases, 11 bases remained unmatched. Germline CDR1 reads SNHLY; CDR2 reads FYNNEI. The CDR3 extends over 17 amino acids. The CDR3 spells CASSGPTSGVISDTQYF. CDR3 DNA: TGTGCCAGCAGTGGCCCTACTAGCGGGGTTATCTCAGATACGCAGTATTTT.

The J gene is TRBJ2-1, the V gene TRBV7-2; 11 nucleotides align to TRBD1. Germline V CDR1 and CDR2: SGHTA, FQGNSA. The CDR3 runs 18 residues. Trimming cost V 2 bases and J 1 base; bases outside gene matches: 7. The CDR3 DNA follows: TGTGCCAGCAGCTTAAGGACAGGGGGCGGTAGTTCCTACAATGAGCAGTTCTTC. This encodes CASSLRTGGGSSYNEQFF.

The chain recombines TRBV10-3 with TRBJ2-7, with D possibly being TRBD1 or TRBD2 (6 bases each). Trimming pared 4 bases from V and 0 bases from J, leaving 10 bases between. This CDR3 spans 14 amino acids. Per germline, CDR1 ENHRY and CDR2 SYGVKD. The CDR3 nucleotides are TGTGCCATCAGTGGAGGGGGGAGCTCCTACGAGCAGTACTTC. Its translation: CAISGGGSSYEQYF.

This clonotype was counted between two and nine times. This sequence joins TRBV5-1 and TRBJ2-3, with TRBD1 as a possible D gene (5 bases). The CDR3 runs to 16 residues. Trimming left V 0 bases short and J 4 bases short, with 15 bases between. CDR1 is SGHRS, CDR2 YFSETQ, per germline. The CDR3 protein is CASSLGQPTGPDTQYF. Here the CDR3 DNA reads TGCGCCAGCAGCTTGGGACAGCCAACCGGCCCAGATACGCAGTATTTT.

The table lists this clonotype with a few counts. The V gene is TRBV7-9, the J gene TRBJ2-5; D is ambiguous. Trimming pared 2 bases from V and 0 bases from J, leaving 10 bases between. The germline CDR1 and CDR2 sequences are SEHNR and FQNEAQ (reference sequence). CDR3 size: 15 residues. CDR3 in DNA: TGTGCCAGCAGCTTAAGGGCAGAGTACCAAGAGACCCAGTACTTC. It encodes CASSLRAEYQETQYF.

The rearrangement links TRBV6-5 to TRBJ1-2, with D perhaps TRBD1 (5 bases). There are 14 residues in the CDR3. CDR1 and CDR2 from the germline V gene are MNHEY and SVGAGI. Trimming shortened V by 6 bases and J by 4 bases, and 15 bases separated the two germline ends. The CDR3 protein is CASSPGGTIYGYTF. The CDR3 nucleotides are TGTGCCAGCAGCCCAGGAGGGACGATCTATGGCTACACCTTC.